These T cell receptor beta chains were read from a single sample in a study of blood T cell repertoires in COVID-19. Here immunoSEQ multiplex PCR was the method, and the copy in TCRdb shows in-frame clones only, minus some. The data show around 620,000 clones, with around 89% seen just once and approximately 0.3% held by the top ten. The sequenced sample consisted of peripheral blood. These receptors came from a woman between 18 and 30 years old with acute or convalescent COVID-19. Each CDR3 is given with its conserved first and last residue. Each record gives: clone size, V gene, D gene, J gene, CDR3 protein, CDR3 DNA. The D gene is left open where the match is weak. Some rows mark clone size as missing; the rest say once, few, many or name a class of expanded clone.

NA,TRBV19,NA,TRBJ1-1,CASRGGGLTEAFF,TGTGCCAGTAGAGGGGGAGGGTTAACTGAAGCTTTCTTT
few,TRBV28,NA,TRBJ1-2,CASSLRTEGALYGYTF,TGTGCCAGCAGTTTAAGGACAGAAGGAGCCTTATATGGCTACACCTTC
NA,TRBV20-1,TRBD1,TRBJ2-7,CSASSSGQGTSYEQYF,TGCAGTGCTAGTAGTTCCGGACAGGGAACCTCCTACGAGCAGTACTTC
few,TRBV6-5,NA,TRBJ2-7,CASRTPGTLYEQYF,TGTGCCAGCAGGACCCCCGGGACACTTTACGAGCAGTACTTC
NA,TRBV5-1,NA,TRBJ1-4,CASSPEQGKLFF,TGCGCCAGCAGCCCTGAACAGGGTAAACTGTTTTTT
NA,TRBV24-1,NA,TRBJ1-4,CATSEGGAGEKLFF,TGTGCCACCAGTGAAGGGGGGGCTGGGGAAAAACTGTTTTTT
NA,TRBV7-9,TRBD1,TRBJ1-2,CASSLGGGGTYGYTF,TGTGCCAGCAGCTTAGGTGGAGGGGGCACCTATGGCTACACCTTC
NA,TRBV12-3/TRBV12-4,NA,TRBJ1-2,CASSLNTYGYTF,TGTGCCAGCAGTTTGAACACCTATGGCTACACCTTC
NA,TRBV27,TRBD1,TRBJ1-2,CASGSNFAAGGQYYGYTF,TGTGCCAGCGGGTCCAACTTTGCCGCAGGGGGGCAATATTATGGCTACACCTTC
NA,TRBV5-6,TRBD1,TRBJ1-1,CASSLRDRLNTEAFF,TGTGCCAGCAGCTTGCGGGACAGGTTGAACACTGAAGCTTTCTTT
NA,TRBV19,NA,TRBJ1-2,CASSIGGGDYGYTF,TGTGCCAGTAGTATAGGAGGGGGAGACTATGGCTACACCTTC
NA,TRBV2,TRBD1,TRBJ1-2,CASSEGQGAGNYGYTF,TGTGCCAGCAGTGAGGGACAGGGGGCCGGTAACTATGGCTACACCTTC
NA,TRBV6-5,TRBD1,TRBJ1-4,CASRDSTGGEKLFF,TGTGCCAGCAGAGATTCGACAGGGGGCGAAAAACTGTTTTTT
NA,TRBV5-6,NA,TRBJ1-2,CASSLGRVNGYTF,TGTGCCAGCAGCTTAGGGAGGGTAAATGGCTACACCTTC
NA,TRBV20-1,NA,TRBJ1-1,CSAGGNEAFF,TGCAGTGCGGGCGGGAATGAAGCTTTCTTT
NA,TRBV6-5,NA,TRBJ2-6,CASSRQAGANVLTF,TGTGCCAGCAGTCGACAGGCTGGGGCCAACGTCCTGACTTTC